These 32 T cell receptor beta chains share one sample of origin, sequenced in a study of PD-L1 blockade in urothelial cancer (TCRdb year 2017). Per the publication, the time point label means: peripheral blood 6 weeks after treatment start. The library was prepared using the immunoSEQ multiplex PCR assay. TCRdb holds this immuneACCESS table with in-frame rearrangements only. Some clones are missing; in checked studies, unresolved V genes explain under half, and the rest has no known cause. For this sample the table gives around 49,000 clones, of which 82% were detected only once. The ten biggest clones cover roughly 13% of the sample. The sample was PBMCs, taken around atezolizumab (anti-PD-L1) treatment. The receptors derive from a man between 60 and 75 years old with urothelial cancer.

The V gene is TRBV5-1, the J gene TRBJ2-1; tentatively, D is TRBD2 (6 bases). Trimming stripped 7 bases from V and 1 base from J, with 18 bases between. The CDR3 spans 16 residues. Germline V CDR1 and CDR2: SGHRS, YFSETQ. The CDR3 region is CASAHGSGVSYNEQFF. The CDR3 coding sequence is TGCGCCAGCGCTCATGGTAGCGGAGTATCCTACAATGAGCAGTTCTTC.

This chain links TRBV7-9 with TRBJ2-1; perhaps TRBD1 as D (6 bases). CDR3 length equals 13 residues. CDR1 SEHNR and CDR2 FQNEAQ come from the germline V gene (reference sequence). Trimming pared 4 bases from V and 6 bases from J, leaving 10 bases between. The DNA for the CDR3 is TGTGCCAGCAGCTGGGCAGGGGCCAATGAGCAGTTCTTC. This encodes CASSWAGANEQFF. Full variable domain (outside the CDR3, taken from reference TRBV7-9 and TRBJ2-1): DTGVSQNPRHKITKRGQNVTFRCDPISEHNRLYWYRQTLGQGPEFLTYFQNEAQLEKSRLLSDRFSAERPKGSFSTLEIQRTEQGDSAMYLCASSWAGANEQFFGPGTRLTVL.

The gene calls are TRBV28 and TRBJ1-2, with D possibly being TRBD1 (5 bases). The length of the CDR3 is 12 residues. With 10 bases removed from V and 3 bases from J, the gap between germline ends came to 12 bases. Germline V gene data show CDR1 as MDHEN and CDR2 as SYDVKM. In nucleotides, the CDR3 is TGTGCCACCGTGAAAGGGGACTATGGCTACACCTTC. Protein: CATVKGDYGYTF.

The chain carries TRBV5-1 and TRBJ2-3; D is unresolved. Deletions cut 0 bases from V and 1 base from J, with 9 bases between. CDR3 length: 15 residues. Per the germline V gene, CDR1 is SGHRS and CDR2 is YFSETQ. CDR3 coding DNA: TGCGCCAGCAGCTTGGTTACAGCCGGCACAGATACGCAGTATTTT. Translation: CASSLVTAGTDTQYF.

The chain combines TRBV15 with TRBJ2-1; D might be TRBD2 (6 bases). This CDR3 is 13 amino acids long. Trimming took 5 bases from V and 12 from J, leaving 17 bases between them. Germline values: CDR1 LNHNV, CDR2 YYDKDF (reference sequence). The CDR3 region has the DNA TGTGCCACCAGCGAAGCTAGCGCCCGAGGGCAGTTCTTC. It encodes CATSEASARGQFF.

The chain joins TRBV6-5 to TRBJ1-1; D ambiguous. This CDR3 has 14 residues. Trimming removed 4 bases at V and 0 bases at J, with 9 bases between. CDR1 and CDR2 from the germline V gene are MNHEY and SVGAGI. The CDR3 nucleotides are TGTGCCAGCAGTTCCGACGGGATGAACACTGAAGCTTTCTTT. Protein sequence: CASSSDGMNTEAFF.

V and J are TRBV12-5 and TRBJ1-2; 7 bases line up with TRBD1. The CDR3 extends over 13 amino acids. The V and J ends lost 2 bases and 9 bases, in that order; junction bases with no gene match: 6. The V gene's germline CDR1 is LGHNT and CDR2 FRNRAP. The CDR3 loop reads CASGLSGTVSYTF. CDR3 nucleotide sequence: TGTGCTAGTGGTTTGTCCGGGACAGTAAGCTACACCTTC.

V gene TRBV6-5 combines with J gene TRBJ1-5; D gene uncertain. V was clipped by 2 bases and J by 7 bases, with 6 bases between them. The CDR3 runs to 12 residues. CDR1 is MNHEY and CDR2 is SVGAGI in the germline V gene. The CDR3 sequence: CASSYLGQPQHF. DNA for the CDR3: TGTGCCAGCAGTTACCTAGGACAGCCCCAGCATTTT.

This clone was seen a handful of times. The chain joins TRBV20-1 to TRBJ1-2; D is perhaps TRBD1 (5 bases). Trimming took off 6 bases at V and 10 bases at J, with 15 bases between the two ends. The CDR3 is 11 amino acids. CDR1 and CDR2 from the germline V gene are DFQATT and SNEGSKA (reference sequence). The CDR3 protein is CSALGLLDYTF. DNA for the CDR3: TGCAGTGCCCTGGGACTCCTGGACTACACCTTC.

The genes are TRBV15 and TRBJ2-3, with 8 bases aligning to TRBD2. Germline CDR1 is LNHNV and CDR2 is YYDKDF (reference sequence). V trimming: 0 bases; J trimming: 14 bases; junction bases outside the gene matches: 10. The CDR3 has 14 amino acids. This chain's CDR3 is CATSRERTREELYF. The DNA of the CDR3 is TGTGCCACCAGCAGAGAGAGGACGCGGGAGGAATTGTATTTT.

The chain has TRBV11-2 and TRBJ1-1; 7 nucleotides match TRBD1. The length of the CDR3 is 14 residues. V shed 2 bases and J 5 bases; nucleotides not matched to a gene: 5. CDR1 SGHAT and CDR2 FQNNGV come from the germline V gene. The CDR3 DNA reads as TGTGCCAGCAGCTTATCTTCAGGGGGTACTGAAGCTTTCTTT. It translates to CASSLSSGGTEAFF.

The gene calls are TRBV2 and TRBJ2-3, with 8 bases lining up with TRBD2. Trimming cost V 2 bases and J 2 bases; bases outside gene matches: 6. CDR3 length equals 16 residues. Germline CDR1 SNHLY, CDR2 FYNNEI. As DNA, the CDR3 is TGTGCCAGCAGTGAAAGGCTAGCGGGTATCACAGATACGCAGTATTTT. Translated, it gives CASSERLAGITDTQYF.

The chain carries TRBV10-3 and TRBJ2-3; D possibly corresponds to TRBD2 (6 bases). Germline V gives CDR1 ENHRY, CDR2 SYGVKD. V lost 5 bases to trimming and J lost 5 bases, with 17 bases between them. The length of the CDR3 is 15 residues. The chain's CDR3 is CAISTIAAQQDTQYF. The CDR3 DNA is TGTGCCATCAGTACAATAGCGGCCCAACAAGATACGCAGTATTTT.

This chain joins TRBV25-1 and TRBJ1-1, with no clear D. This CDR3 contains 15 residues. Germline assignment: CDR1 MGHDK and CDR2 SYGVNS. The germline V and J ends were trimmed by 3 bases and 2 bases, with 13 bases remaining between them. The DNA of the CDR3 is TGTGCCAGCAGTGATGGCGGGCAGAAAAACACTGAAGCTTTCTTT. It codes for CASSDGGQKNTEAFF. Drawing the rest from reference TRBV25-1 and TRBJ1-1, the complete variable domain is EADIYQTPRYLVIGTGKKITLECSQTMGHDKMYWYQQDPGMELHLIHYSYGVNSTEKGDLSSESTVSRIRTEHFPLTLESARPSHTSQYLCASSDGGQKNTEAFFGQGTRLTVV.

This rearrangement joins TRBV5-1 to TRBJ2-1; 7 bases align to TRBD2. The CDR3 is made up of 15 amino acids. Looked up from germline, CDR1 is SGHRS and CDR2 is YFSETQ. V dropped 0 bases and J dropped 1; count of bases not matched to a gene: 1. The CDR3 region has the DNA TGCGCCAGCAGCTTGGGACTAGCATCCTACAATGAGCAGTTCTTC. This gives the protein CASSLGLASYNEQFF.

This rearrangement joins TRBV7-2 to TRBJ1-5; 11 bases align to TRBD1. The CDR3 consists of 15 residues. J lost 6 bases, V lost 5 bases, and 6 bases had no gene match. Germline V gene sequence: CDR1 SGHTA, CDR2 FQGNSA. The CDR3 sequence: CASSPGQGGFQPQHF. The CDR3 DNA sequence: TGTGCCAGCAGCCCGGGACAGGGGGGGTTTCAGCCCCAGCATTTT.

This sequence joins TRBV5-1 and TRBJ2-1; 9 nucleotides agree with TRBD1. Per the germline V gene, CDR1 is SGHRS and CDR2 is YFSETQ. J gave up 2 bases and V 0 bases, and 6 bases lay outside the gene matches. The CDR3 is 17 residues long. CDR3 sequence: CASSLEGQGPPYNEQFF. DNA of the CDR3: TGCGCCAGCAGCTTGGAGGGACAGGGACCTCCCTACAATGAGCAGTTCTTC.

The rearrangement links TRBV10-3 to TRBJ1-5; possible D gene TRBD1, 5 bases. V lost 0 bases, J lost 4 bases, and 10 bases lay in between. Germline CDR1 ENHRY, CDR2 SYGVKD. The CDR3 is made up of 15 amino acids. CDR3 DNA sequence: TGTGCCATCAGTGAGTCGACAGTAGAAAATCAGCCCCAGCATTTT. It is translated as CAISESTVENQPQHF.

The gene calls are TRBV5-8 and TRBJ2-2; 11 positions agree with TRBD2. V shed 4 bases and J 4 bases; nucleotides not matched to a gene: 6. The CDR3 is made up of 16 amino acids. Germline CDR1 and CDR2: SGHTS and YDEGEE. As DNA, the CDR3 is TGTGCCAGCAGCATCGGACTAGCGGGCGTCACCGGGGAGCTGTTTTTT. Translated, it gives CASSIGLAGVTGELFF. The complete variable domain, with remaining parts taken from reference TRBV5-8 and TRBJ2-2, reads EAGVTQSPTHLIKTRGQQATLRCSPISGHTSVYWYQQALGLGLQFLLWYDEGEERNRGNFPPRFSGRQFPNYSSELNVNALELEDSALYLCASSIGLAGVTGELFFGEGSRLTVL.

The V and J genes are TRBV14 and TRBJ2-3; the match to TRBD1 covers 10 bases. The germline CDR1 and CDR2 sequences are SGHDN and FVKESK. This CDR3 region has 13 residues. V lost 6 bases, J lost 4 bases, and 1 base stayed unmatched. This CDR3 reads CASRGQGPDTQYF. The CDR3 coding sequence is TGTGCCAGCAGGGGACAGGGGCCAGATACGCAGTATTTT.

This clone was seen a handful of times. The chain carries TRBV6-5 and TRBJ2-4; TRBD1 agrees at 9 bases. The CDR3 extends over 15 amino acids. Per germline, CDR1 MNHEY and CDR2 SVGAGI. With 6 bases clipped from V and 8 bases from J, the junction kept 11 bases outside the gene matches. The CDR3 is CASREPGQGFDIQYF. DNA of the CDR3: TGTGCCAGCAGGGAACCGGGACAGGGTTTCGACATTCAGTACTTC.

This sequence joins TRBV11-3 and TRBJ2-1; D may be TRBD2 (6 bases). Germline values: CDR1 SGHNT, CDR2 YENEEA. The CDR3 loop spans 15 amino acids. V gave up 6 bases and J gave up 6 bases, with 18 bases separating them. The DNA for the CDR3 is TGTGCCAGCAGTTTTCGGGACTCCGTCGTCAATGAGCAGTTCTTC. Protein product: CASSFRDSVVNEQFF.

V is TRBV5-6 and J is TRBJ1-6, with 9 nucleotides matching TRBD1. V was pared by 0 bases and J by 9 bases, with 4 bases of the junction left unmatched. Per germline, CDR1 SGHDT and CDR2 YYEEEE. The CDR3 has 15 residues. The chain's CDR3 is CASSLGTGVVSPLHF. CDR3 DNA sequence: TGTGCCAGCAGCTTGGGGACAGGGGTTGTTTCACCCCTCCACTTT.

This clone occurred once. This rearrangement joins TRBV10-3 to TRBJ2-1; 15 bases fit TRBD2. Germline V gene data show CDR1 as ENHRY and CDR2 as SYGVKD. V shed 7 bases, J shed 0 bases, and the junction held 7 bases outside the gene matches. The CDR3 totals 18 residues. CDR3: CAITIGLAGGSSYNEQFF. CDR3 sequence (DNA): TGTGCCATCACAATAGGACTAGCGGGGGGGAGCTCCTACAATGAGCAGTTCTTC.

The gene calls are TRBV6-6 and TRBJ1-4; 9 nucleotides match TRBD1. Trimming cost V 5 bases and J 2 bases; bases outside gene matches: 3. This CDR3 comprises 15 residues. Germline lookup yields CDR1 MNHNY and CDR2 SVGAGI (reference sequence). For the CDR3, the DNA is TGTGCCAGCAGTCGAACAGGGGGCACTAATGAAAAACTGTTTTTT. It translates to CASSRTGGTNEKLFF.

V usage is TRBV11-2 and J usage is TRBJ2-1; TRBD2 agrees at 13 bases. Germline values: CDR1 SGHAT, CDR2 FQNNGV. The CDR3 has 16 amino acids. With 4 bases clipped from V and 9 bases from J, the junction kept 9 bases outside the gene matches. The CDR3 DNA reads TGTGCCAGCAGCTCCCGGACTAGCGGGAGATTTGTTGAGCAGTTCTTC. Translating gives CASSSRTSGRFVEQFF.

This clone was found a few times. This rearrangement joins TRBV30 to TRBJ2-3; 8 bases are a match to TRBD2. Germline CDR1 reads GTSNPN; CDR2 reads SVGIG (reference sequence). The CDR3 length is 15 residues. The V segment lost 6 bases and the J segment 3 bases; nucleotides outside the gene matches: 11. The CDR3 DNA reads as TGTGCCTGTCGGCTTGGTAGCGGGATAACAGATACGCAGTATTTT. It codes for CACRLGSGITDTQYF.

The genes are TRBV6-6 and TRBJ2-7; D may be TRBD1 (6 bases). Looked up from germline, CDR1 is MNHNY and CDR2 is SVGAGI (reference sequence). The CDR3 runs to 14 residues. Trimming removed 5 bases at V and 3 bases at J, with 14 bases between. The CDR3 reads CASSPDGQYYEQYF. In DNA, the CDR3 is TGTGCCAGCAGTCCTGACGGACAGTACTACGAGCAGTACTTC.

This clone was found once. The V call is TRBV28, the J call TRBJ2-2; 12 positions agree with TRBD2. V was clipped by 10 bases and J by 8 bases; unmatched bases: 17. Germline-derived CDR1 and CDR2 are MDHEN and SYDVKM. The CDR3 spans 17 residues. The CDR3, as DNA: TGTGCCACCCGCATCACACTAGCGGGGGGATGGGGGGGGGAGCTGTTTTTT. Protein sequence: CATRITLAGGWGGELFF.

The rearrangement joins TRBV19 to TRBJ1-5; D gene unclear. CDR3 length equals 13 residues. V lost 3 bases and J 5 bases, leaving 8 bases between the germline ends. The germline V gene has CDR1 LNHDA and CDR2 SQIVND (reference sequence). The CDR3 bases are TGTGCCAGTAGTATCGTGCGAGATCAGCCCCAGCATTTT. It yields the protein CASSIVRDQPQHF.

The J gene is TRBJ2-1, the V gene TRBV5-6; 11 bases are a match to TRBD2. This CDR3 spans 15 amino acids. Trimming took 2 bases from V and 3 from J; bases not matched to a gene: 1. Per germline, CDR1 SGHDT and CDR2 YYEEEE. CDR3 nucleotide sequence: TGTGCCAGCAGCTTACTAGCGGGAGTCTACAATGAGCAGTTCTTC. This encodes CASSLLAGVYNEQFF.

The chain employs TRBV28 and TRBJ2-7; a weak D match, TRBD1 (5 bases). The V gene lost 3 bases and the J gene lost 3 bases, with 9 bases spanning the gap. Germline V gene data show CDR1 as MDHEN and CDR2 as SYDVKM. CDR3 length equals 13 residues. The CDR3 region has the DNA TGTGCCAGCAGTTTGGGCAGGGTCTACGAGCAGTACTTC. Its protein is CASSLGRVYEQYF.